This TCR beta chain came from a study of cytomegalovirus exposure and HLA in healthy donors. Germline values: CDR1 LNHDA, CDR2 SQIVND (reference sequence). The CDR3 spans 13 residues. Trimming left V 5 bases short and J 5 bases short, with 12 bases between. Regarding this clone: Its cognate antigen is unknown.

PCR involved 60 Vbeta and 13 Jbeta primers. Clones were read by immunoSEQ multiplex PCR, and TCRdb kept only the in-frame ones, dropping some. The profile shows 150,000 to 200,000 clones, around four fifths of them singletons. General study points: Among CMV-associated TCR beta chains, most appeared HLA-restricted in a later analysis. TRBV6-2, TRBV6-3 and some other V segments were excluded as indistinguishable.

This receptor was obtained from a female donor in good health and CMV-seronegative. V usage is TRBV19 and J usage is TRBJ2-5, with D maybe TRBD1 (7 bases). The sequenced material came from PBMCs. The CDR3 DNA follows: TGTGCCAGTAGTTCACAGGGGAGGGAGACCCAGTACTTC. Translation: CASSSQGRETQYF.